The 24 T cell receptor beta chains listed next were all sequenced from one sample in a study of blood T cell repertoires in COVID-19 (dated by TCRdb to the early 2020s). Library preparation employed the immunoSEQ multiplex PCR assay. TCRdb provides this immuneACCESS table in a form limited to in-frame rearrangements. Some clones are lacking; in checked studies, under half of them reflect an unresolved V gene, and why the rest are absent is not known. This sample comprises over 85,000 clones, about 81% of them detected only once. The ten largest make up around 22% of the sample. Sample: peripheral blood. The source of these receptors is a man in his 70s with acute or convalescent COVID-19.

This rearrangement joins TRBV28 to TRBJ2-7; 10 bases fit TRBD2. V dropped 1 base and J dropped 2; count of bases not matched to a gene: 17. The CDR3 sequence is 20 residues long. Germline V lookup: CDR1 MDHEN, CDR2 SYDVKM. CDR3 sequence reads: CASSLSDTGTSAKFAYEQYF. The CDR3 DNA is TGTGCCAGCAGTTTATCCGACACCGGGACTAGCGCTAAGTTCGCCTACGAGCAGTACTTC.

This chain links TRBV5-1 with TRBJ2-3; 9 bases are a match to TRBD1. J was trimmed by 0 bases and V by 2 bases; bases with no gene match: 4. Germline lookup yields CDR1 SGHRS and CDR2 YFSETQ. There are 16 residues in the CDR3. CDR3 DNA sequence: TGCGCCAGCAGCTTAGGGACAGGGACTAGCACAGATACGCAGTATTTT. This gives the protein CASSLGTGTSTDTQYF.

The chain is built from TRBV2 and TRBJ1-6; D is uncertain. CDR1 and CDR2 (germline): SNHLY, FYNNEI. Trimming took 2 bases from V and 7 from J, leaving 12 bases between them. The CDR3 runs 15 residues. This CDR3 is CASSETKLGNSPLHF. The CDR3 nucleotides read TGTGCCAGCAGTGAAACAAAACTAGGGAATTCACCCCTCCACTTT. The variable domain in full, completed from reference TRBV2 and TRBJ1-6, reads EPEVTQTPSHQVTQMGQEVILRCVPISNHLYFYWYRQILGQKVEFLVSFYNNEISEKSEIFDDQFSVERPDGSNFTLKIRSTKLEDSAMYFCASSETKLGNSPLHFGNGTRLTVT.

The chain is built from TRBV6-4 and TRBJ1-5; 8 nucleotides agree with TRBD1. The CDR3 length is 14 residues. Per the germline V gene, CDR1 is MRHNA and CDR2 is SNTAGT. V shed 4 bases and J 7 bases; nucleotides not matched to a gene: 6. The CDR3: CASSGMTGAQPQHF. The CDR3, as DNA: TGTGCCAGCAGTGGGATGACAGGGGCACAGCCCCAGCATTTT.

This clone was detected only once. V usage is TRBV7-9 and J usage is TRBJ1-6; TRBD1 agrees at 7 bases. This CDR3 has 12 amino acids. CDR1 and CDR2 from the germline V gene are SEHNR and FQNEAQ (reference sequence). V dropped 5 bases and J dropped 8; count of bases not matched to a gene: 0. This chain's CDR3 is CASSTGDSPLHF. The DNA for the CDR3 is TGTGCCAGCAGCACAGGGGATTCACCCCTCCACTTT.

This clone has a handful of counts. The V call is TRBV19, the J call TRBJ2-7; 7 bases line up with TRBD1. CDR3 length: 14 amino acids. J was trimmed by 0 bases and V by 8 bases; bases with no gene match: 7. Germline CDR1 LNHDA, CDR2 SQIVND (reference sequence). The chain's CDR3 is CASPDRQSSYEQYF. For the CDR3, the DNA is TGTGCCAGTCCGGACAGGCAGAGCTCCTACGAGCAGTACTTC.

The chain's CDR3 is CASSFGTEFYEQYF. Written as DNA, the CDR3 is TGCGCCAGCAGCTTCGGGACAGAATTCTACGAGCAGTACTTC. The rearrangement uses TRBV5-1 and TRBJ2-7; 7 nucleotides align to TRBD1. V was pared by 2 bases and J by 3 bases, with 5 bases of the junction left unmatched. The CDR3 length is 14 residues. Per germline, CDR1 SGHRS and CDR2 YFSETQ.

The chain carries TRBV10-3 and TRBJ2-3; 13 bases align to TRBD2. CDR3 size: 16 residues. Trimming at V came to 4 bases and at J to 2 bases, leaving 3 bases not matched to a gene. Germline V gene lookup returns CDR1 ENHRY and CDR2 SYGVKD. Written as DNA, the CDR3 is TGTGCCATCAGTGGGGGACTAGCGGGACCCACAGATACGCAGTATTTT. As protein: CAISGGLAGPTDTQYF.

The gene calls are TRBV28 and TRBJ1-6, with 8 bases aligning to TRBD1. With 6 bases clipped from V and 7 bases from J, the junction kept 11 bases outside the gene matches. Germline lookup yields CDR1 MDHEN and CDR2 SYDVKM. This CDR3 has 16 amino acids. The CDR3 DNA is TGTGCCAGCAGGACTACGGGACAGGCTAGGAATTCACCCCTCCACTTT. Translating it yields CASRTTGQARNSPLHF.

V usage is TRBV19 and J usage is TRBJ1-1; the D is unclear. V was pared by 5 bases and J by 4 bases, with 20 bases between. The CDR3 spans 16 residues. CDR1 LNHDA and CDR2 SQIVND come from the germline V gene (reference sequence). CDR3 DNA sequence: TGTGCCAGTAGTCTCGGAGAGGGATGGATCGGCACTGAAGCTTTCTTT. Protein product: CASSLGEGWIGTEAFF.

The J gene is TRBJ1-2, the V gene TRBV27, with D tentatively TRBD1 (5 bases). There are 12 residues in the CDR3. Germline CDR1 MNHEY, CDR2 SMNVEV (reference sequence). Trimming stripped 0 bases from V and 10 bases from J, with 9 bases between. In DNA form, the CDR3 reads TGTGCCAGCAGTTTATCCGGCAGGGACTACACCTTC. This gives the protein CASSLSGRDYTF.

The chain joins TRBV4-1 to TRBJ2-3, with TRBD2 matching 9 bases. The CDR3 has 16 residues. The ends lost 0 bases at V and 6 bases at J; junction bases unmatched: 7. Germline V lookup: CDR1 MGHRA, CDR2 YSYEKL. CDR3 nucleotides: TGCGCCAGCAGCCAAGAAAGAGCGGGAGGCCCCGATACGCAGTATTTT. It specifies CASSQERAGGPDTQYF.

As for this clone: Here the CDR3 omits its conserved ending phenylalanine or tryptophan, so a read error is the likely source. No DNA is shown, since the ends of the CDR3 on it are uncertain; the CDR3 is the one TCRdb lists. The chain recombines TRBV27 with TRBJ1-4; the table's TRBD1 call for D was not verified on the DNA. Germline V CDR1 and CDR2: MNHEY, SMNVEV (reference sequence). The CDR3 is 10 amino acids long, termini counted. The CDR3 loop is CASSLGGHKG.

V and J are TRBV28 and TRBJ2-7; 8 positions match TRBD1. This CDR3 has 13 amino acids. V gave up 6 bases and J gave up 6 bases; unmatched junction bases: 7. Germline V gene lookup returns CDR1 MDHEN and CDR2 SYDVKM. The CDR3 loop is CASRLRTGFEQYF. The CDR3 bases are TGTGCCAGCAGGCTACGGACAGGGTTCGAGCAGTACTTC. The whole variable domain, remainder taken from reference TRBV28 and TRBJ2-7, is DVKVTQSSRYLVKRTGEKVFLECVQDMDHENMFWYRQDPGLGLRLIYFSYDVKMKEKGDIPEGYSVSREKKERFSLILESASTNQTSMYLCASRLRTGFEQYFGPGTRLTVT.

This chain joins TRBV5-4 and TRBJ1-4; weak D call: TRBD1 (6 bases). CDR3 length equals 14 residues. With 3 bases removed from V and 8 bases from J, the gap between germline ends came to 14 bases. Germline assignment: CDR1 SGHNT and CDR2 YYREEE (reference sequence). Here the CDR3 reads CASSYYRDEEKLFF. Written as DNA, the CDR3 is TGTGCCAGCAGCTACTACAGGGATGAGGAAAAACTGTTTTTT.

The chain employs TRBV6-4 and TRBJ2-1; TRBD2 matches at 8 bases. Germline V gives CDR1 MRHNA, CDR2 SNTAGT. Unmatched junction bases numbered 10, after V lost 5 bases and J lost 7 bases. This CDR3 has 15 residues. DNA of the CDR3: TGTGCCAGCAGTCCCGGGACTAGGTTAGTAAATGAGCAGTTCTTC. Its translation: CASSPGTRLVNEQFF.

This clone was detected a few times. V gene TRBV14 combines with J gene TRBJ1-2; 9 bases are a match to TRBD1. Germline V gene lookup returns CDR1 SGHDN and CDR2 FVKESK. The CDR3 is 16 amino acids. With 0 bases clipped from V and 8 bases from J, the junction kept 10 bases outside the gene matches. The CDR3 DNA reads TGTGCCAGCAGCCAAGATAGAAGTAGGACAGGGGAAGGCTACACCTTC. Amino acid sequence: CASSQDRSRTGEGYTF.

The chain employs TRBV5-1 and TRBJ2-7, with D possibly TRBD1 on 5 matching bases. Deletions cut 4 bases from V and 2 bases from J, with 19 bases between. CDR1 SGHRS and CDR2 YFSETQ come from the germline V gene. The CDR3 covers 16 residues. The CDR3 region has the DNA TGCGCCAGCAGCCCCCCACCCCCCACAGGAGCCTACGAGCAGTACTTC. Amino acid sequence: CASSPPPPTGAYEQYF.

The J gene is TRBJ2-1, the V gene TRBV5-4, with unresolved D. Per germline, CDR1 SGHNT and CDR2 YYREEE (reference sequence). The ends were cut back, 1 base at V and 7 bases at J, with 6 bases in the middle. The CDR3 extends over 12 amino acids. In nucleotides, the CDR3 is TGTGCCAGCAGCTTGTTAGTTAATGAGCAGTTCTTC. Translation gives CASSLLVNEQFF.

Only a few counts were recorded for this clone. The rearrangement joins TRBV6-1 to TRBJ1-5; 11 bases map to TRBD1. The CDR3 is 19 amino acids. Per the germline V gene, CDR1 is MNHNS and CDR2 is SASEGT. V shed 3 bases and J 3 bases; nucleotides not matched to a gene: 13. The DNA of the CDR3 is TGTGCCAGCAGTGATTTAAGGACAGGGGGCTTGGATCCCAATCAGCCCCAGCATTTT. It is translated as CASSDLRTGGLDPNQPQHF.

The chain uses TRBV21-1 and TRBJ2-3; TRBD1 is the table's D call and was not checked against the DNA. TRBV21-1 represents a pseudogene. This CDR3 region has 14 residues. In DNA, the CDR3 is TGTGCCAGCAGCAAAGGGACAATCACAGATACGCAGTATTTT. Translation gives CASSKGTITDTQYF.

The genes are TRBV19 and TRBJ2-5; D might be TRBD2 (5 bases). The CDR3 runs 12 residues. From germline, CDR1 is LNHDA and CDR2 SQIVND (reference sequence). The V end lost 3 bases, the J end lost 5 bases, and 7 bases lay between the germline ends. This CDR3 is CASSIGEETQYF. The CDR3 DNA reads as TGTGCCAGTAGTATTGGGGAGGAGACCCAGTACTTC.

This clone was observed at least ten times. The chain couples TRBV15 to TRBJ2-3, with 8 bases lining up with TRBD1. Looked up from germline, CDR1 is LNHNV and CDR2 is YYDKDF (reference sequence). CDR3 length equals 15 residues. The trim removed 0 bases at V and 7 bases at J, leaving 6 bases unmatched. The CDR3 protein is CATSRDSGTGYTQYF. CDR3 nucleotides: TGTGCCACCAGCAGAGATTCCGGGACAGGTTATACGCAGTATTTT.

J is TRBJ2-2 and V is TRBV7-3, with TRBD2 matching over 11 bases. V was clipped by 5 bases and J by 5 bases; unmatched bases: 10. The germline gives CDR1 SGHTA, CDR2 FQGTGA. This CDR3 comprises 17 residues. The CDR3 is CASSREVAGGRTGELFF. Written as DNA, the CDR3 is TGTGCCAGCAGCCGGGAAGTAGCGGGAGGGAGAACCGGGGAGCTGTTTTTT.